These 32 T cell receptor beta chains were sequenced from one sample in a study of shared clonotypes between healthy human individuals (dated by TCRdb to about 2020). Library creation used the immunoSEQ multiplex PCR assay. Drawn from immuneACCESS, this table holds only the in-frame rearrangements with V and J called that TCRdb kept. Clones are partly lost; checked studies trace under half to an unresolved V gene and leave the rest unexplained. For this sample there are about 1 million clones; 70% to 80% appear just once. Of the sample, approximately 1.5% falls within the top ten clones. The sequenced sample consisted of memory CD4+ T cells sorted from blood. Read against the paper, the sample's cell subset or site label means: CD45RA-negative fraction. Receptors were obtained from a man between 18 and 35 years old in good health.

This clone was observed a few times. This chain links TRBV10-1 with TRBJ2-2; the match to TRBD2 covers 8 bases. Germline V CDR1 and CDR2: WNHNN, SYGVQD (reference sequence). The CDR3 totals 14 residues. The V gene end was trimmed by 4 bases and the J gene end by 3 bases; junction bases not matched to a gene: 1. The CDR3 region is CASSVRGDTGELFF. The CDR3, as DNA: TGCGCCAGCAGTGTGCGGGGGGACACCGGGGAGCTGTTTTTT.

The chain joins TRBV20-1 to TRBJ1-5; D call uncertain. Germline lookup yields CDR1 DFQATT and CDR2 SNEGSKA (reference sequence). Trimming pared 0 bases from V and 7 bases from J, leaving 1 base between. This CDR3 region has 10 residues. The CDR3 region is CSARDQPQHF. In nucleotides, the CDR3 is TGCAGTGCTAGAGACCAGCCCCAGCATTTT.

This clone was observed many times. This chain joins TRBV7-2 and TRBJ1-1, with D perhaps matching TRBD1 (6 bases). V lost 5 bases to trimming and J lost 1 base, with 11 bases between them. The CDR3 sequence is 14 residues long. Germline lookup yields CDR1 SGHTA and CDR2 FQGNSA. Here the CDR3 DNA reads TGTGCCAGCAGCACAGACAGGTGGAACACTGAAGCTTTCTTT. Translated, it gives CASSTDRWNTEAFF. Supplemented by reference TRBV7-2 and TRBJ1-1, the full variable domain reads GAGVSQSPSNKVTEKGKDVELRCDPISGHTALYWYRQSLGQGLEFLIYFQGNSAPDKSGLPSDRFSAERTGGSVSTLTIQRTQQEDSAVYLCASSTDRWNTEAFFGQGTRLTVV.

The chain employs TRBV10-3 and TRBJ2-4; weak D call: TRBD2 (5 bases). The V end was cut by 10 bases, the J end by 3 bases, with 16 bases between. Germline values: CDR1 ENHRY, CDR2 SYGVKD. The CDR3 contains 14 residues. CDR3 region: CATGRVGDKNIQYF. Written as DNA, the CDR3 is TGTGCCACCGGTCGAGTCGGGGACAAAAACATTCAGTACTTC.

This clone has a single count. The rearrangement links TRBV21-1 to TRBJ2-2; TRBD2 was called by the table and not checked on the DNA. TRBV21-1 is a pseudogene segment. CDR3 length equals 12 residues. The CDR3 is CASSNGSGELFF. The DNA for the CDR3 is TGTGCCAGCAGCAACGGGAGCGGGGAGCTGTTTTTT.

The V and J genes are TRBV10-3 and TRBJ1-4; 7 positions agree with TRBD1. V gave up 6 bases and J gave up 3 bases; unmatched junction bases: 4. CDR1 and CDR2 from the germline V gene are ENHRY and SYGVKD. The CDR3 runs to 14 residues. The CDR3 sequence is CAISQGQSNEKLFF. The CDR3 DNA reads as TGTGCCATCAGCCAGGGACAGTCTAATGAAAAACTGTTTTTT.

This clone was found a few times. This chain links TRBV7-9 with TRBJ1-5; D gene uncertain. The CDR3 loop spans 15 amino acids. The V end was cut by 1 base, the J end by 3 bases, with 10 bases between. Looked up from germline, CDR1 is SEHNR and CDR2 is FQNEAQ (reference sequence). The DNA of the CDR3 is TGTGCCAGCAGCTTAGGGTCGGGGTTCAATCAGCCCCAGCATTTT. This translates into CASSLGSGFNQPQHF.

The chain joins TRBV5-6 to TRBJ2-1; TRBD2 matches 7 bases. CDR3 length: 15 amino acids. V lost 3 bases, J lost 4 bases, and 7 bases stayed unmatched. The V gene's germline CDR1 is SGHDT and CDR2 YYEEEE. In DNA, the CDR3 is TGTGCCAGCAGCTCCGTGGGACTATCGTACAATGAGCAGTTCTTC. Translated: CASSSVGLSYNEQFF.

This clone has only a few counts. The same CDR3 arises from other DNA sequences in this sample as well. The chain links TRBV10-1 to TRBJ1-6; D is undetermined. Germline values: CDR1 WNHNN, CDR2 SYGVQD (reference sequence). Trimming stripped 3 bases from V and 7 bases from J, with 4 bases between. This CDR3 is built from 12 residues. CDR3: CASSEGNSPLHF. For the CDR3, the DNA is TGCGCCAGCAGTGAAGGGAATTCACCCCTCCACTTT.

V gene TRBV10-3 combines with J gene TRBJ2-3; D is ambiguous. Germline CDR1 ENHRY, CDR2 SYGVKD. The ends were cut back, 4 bases at V and 0 bases at J, with 11 bases in the middle. This CDR3 region has 15 residues. In DNA, the CDR3 is TGTGCCATCAGTGGTGAGGTTCCTAGCACAGATACGCAGTATTTT. Translation gives CAISGEVPSTDTQYF.

This clone was seen at least ten times. This sequence joins TRBV5-6 and TRBJ1-1; possible D gene TRBD1, 6 bases. V lost 3 bases, J lost 5 bases, and 17 bases lay in between. Germline V gene sequence: CDR1 SGHDT, CDR2 YYEEEE. The CDR3 has 15 residues. The CDR3 loop reads CASSSPREGGTEAFF. In nucleotides, the CDR3 is TGTGCCAGCAGCTCCCCTCGGGAGGGGGGAACTGAAGCTTTCTTT.

Note on this clone: This CDR3 is also generated by other DNA sequences in the sample. This chain uses TRBV5-6 with TRBJ1-2; 7 bases map to TRBD1. V shed 4 bases, J shed 3 bases, and the junction held 3 bases outside the gene matches. Looked up from germline, CDR1 is SGHDT and CDR2 is YYEEEE. This CDR3 is built from 13 residues. Here the CDR3 DNA reads TGTGCCAGCAGCCGCGACAGGGACTATGGCTACACCTTC. It codes for CASSRDRDYGYTF. The full variable domain, in which reference TRBV5-6 and TRBJ1-2 provide the parts outside the CDR3, is DAGVTQSPTHLIKTRGQQVTLRCSPKSGHDTVSWYQQALGQGPQFIFQYYEEEERQRGNFPDRFSGHQFPNYSSELNVNALLLGDSALYLCASSRDRDYGYTFGSGTRLTVV.

The J gene is TRBJ2-5, the V gene TRBV5-1; 7 nucleotides match TRBD2. Unmatched junction bases numbered 7, after V lost 4 bases and J lost 7 bases. The CDR3 has 13 amino acids. Germline CDR1 reads SGHRS; CDR2 reads YFSETQ. The CDR3 nucleotides are TGCGCCAGCAGCGTCCGGGGGGAGTGGACCCAGTACTTC. Its protein is CASSVRGEWTQYF. Using reference TRBV5-1 and TRBJ2-5 for the parts outside the CDR3, the full variable domain is KAGVTQTPRYLIKTRGQQVTLSCSPISGHRSVSWYQQTPGQGLQFLFEYFSETQRNKGNFPGRFSGRQFSNSRSEMNVSTLELGDSALYLCASSVRGEWTQYFGPGTRLLVL.

The chain combines TRBV27 with TRBJ2-6; no clear D. CDR1 is MNHEY and CDR2 is SMNVEV in the germline V gene (reference sequence). Deletions cut 6 bases from V and 0 bases from J, with 6 bases between. There are 14 residues in the CDR3. CDR3: CASSRSSGANVLTF. The CDR3 region has the DNA TGTGCCAGCAGCCGTAGCTCTGGGGCCAACGTCCTGACTTTC.

The rearrangement joins TRBV11-2 to TRBJ2-7; D ambiguous. The CDR3 totals 14 residues. The V end was cut by 2 bases, the J end by 2 bases, with 10 bases between. From germline, CDR1 is SGHAT and CDR2 FQNNGV. CDR3: CASSLSGQTYEQYF. The CDR3 DNA reads as TGTGCCAGCAGCTTATCGGGCCAGACCTACGAGCAGTACTTC.

V gene TRBV28 combines with J gene TRBJ1-2; TRBD1 is a possible D gene (6 bases). The CDR3 runs 16 residues. V lost 1 base, J lost 8 bases, and 20 bases lay in between. In germline, CDR1 is MDHEN, CDR2 SYDVKM. DNA for the CDR3: TGTGCCAGCAGTTTATATAGCCAGGGGCAAACGGGGGGCTACACCTTC. This gives the protein CASSLYSQGQTGGYTF.

The rearrangement links TRBV19 to TRBJ1-1; D gene uncertain. This CDR3 comprises 13 residues. CDR1 is LNHDA, CDR2 SQIVND, per germline (reference sequence). The germline V and J ends were trimmed by 8 bases and 0 bases, with 10 bases remaining between them. CDR3 sequence: CASGEQLNTEAFF. The DNA of the CDR3 is TGTGCCAGTGGTGAGCAATTGAACACTGAAGCTTTCTTT.

The chain uses TRBV6-6 and TRBJ2-7; D is unclear. This CDR3 is 12 amino acids long. V was pared by 7 bases and J by 3 bases, with 10 bases between. The germline V gene encodes CDR1 MNHNY and CDR2 SVGAGI (reference sequence). In DNA, the CDR3 is TGTGCCAGCAACTACGGCCTCTACGAGCAGTACTTC. The encoded protein is CASNYGLYEQYF.

This clone was seen just once. The same CDR3 also results from other DNA sequences found in this sample. V usage is TRBV5-1 and J usage is TRBJ2-5; no firm D call. Looked up from germline, CDR1 is SGHRS and CDR2 is YFSETQ. The V and J ends lost 0 bases and 0 bases respectively, with 6 bases between them. This CDR3 has 14 amino acids. The CDR3 sequence: CASSLVPDQETQYF. For the CDR3, the DNA is TGCGCCAGCAGCTTGGTGCCAGACCAAGAGACCCAGTACTTC.

This clone appeared once. This chain joins TRBV2 and TRBJ2-5; 10 bases fit TRBD1. The CDR3 sequence is 16 residues long. With V trimmed by 6 bases and J by 4 bases, 11 bases remained unmatched. Germline assignment: CDR1 SNHLY and CDR2 FYNNEI. CDR3 in amino acids: CASRSSGTGAGETQYF. The CDR3 DNA reads as TGTGCCAGCAGGTCCTCCGGGACAGGGGCGGGAGAGACCCAGTACTTC.

The chain uses TRBV7-2 and TRBJ2-4; D not resolved. CDR1 is SGHTA and CDR2 is FQGNSA in the germline V gene. Trimming removed 0 bases from V and 9 bases from J, with 12 bases in between. The CDR3 totals 14 residues. The CDR3 nucleotides read TGTGCCAGCAGCTTAGCTCGGTTGGGCTCCATTCAGTACTTC. Encoded protein: CASSLARLGSIQYF.

Of note for this clone: Only one base separates this from a far larger clonotype, so it likely reflects a read error. Other DNA sequences in this sample translate to the same CDR3. The chain is built from TRBV5-5 and TRBJ2-7; D is perhaps TRBD1 (5 bases). V was pared by 4 bases and J by 1 base, with 18 bases between. This CDR3 has 16 residues. The germline CDR1 and CDR2 sequences are SGHKS and YYEKEE (reference sequence). DNA of the CDR3: TGTGCCAGCAGCCAAGATTCGGCTAAGGGGTCCTACGAGCAGTACTTC. Protein sequence: CASSQDSAKGSYEQYF.

This CDR3 reads CASSLPEYMNTEAFF. As DNA, the CDR3 is TGTGCCAGCAGCTTACCAGAATATATGAACACTGAAGCTTTCTTT. The V call is TRBV7-9, the J call TRBJ1-1; no clear D. The CDR3 is 15 residues long. V gave up 2 bases and J gave up 0 bases, with 10 bases separating them. The V gene's germline CDR1 is SEHNR and CDR2 FQNEAQ (reference sequence). Full variable domain (outside the CDR3, taken from reference TRBV7-9 and TRBJ1-1): DTGVSQNPRHKITKRGQNVTFRCDPISEHNRLYWYRQTLGQGPEFLTYFQNEAQLEKSRLLSDRFSAERPKGSFSTLEIQRTEQGDSAMYLCASSLPEYMNTEAFFGQGTRLTVV.

J is TRBJ2-1 and V is TRBV30; 8 bases match TRBD2. Per germline, CDR1 GTSNPN and CDR2 SVGIG (reference sequence). The CDR3 extends over 12 amino acids. Losses at the gene ends were 5 bases for V and 9 bases for J; bases not matched to a gene: 6. CDR3 in DNA: TGTGCCTGGGCCAGTAGCGGGGTTGAGCAGTTCTTC. Translating it yields CAWASSGVEQFF.

This chain joins TRBV30 and TRBJ1-1, with D maybe TRBD1 (5 bases). Germline V gives CDR1 GTSNPN, CDR2 SVGIG (reference sequence). V lost 0 bases and J 1 base, leaving 12 bases between the germline ends. The CDR3 length is 15 residues. The CDR3 DNA reads TGTGCCTGGAGTGTACGCGGGGCGGGGAACACTGAAGCTTTCTTT. Residues: CAWSVRGAGNTEAFF.

DNA of the CDR3: TGTGCCAGCAGCCAAGGAAAGGGACTCATGAACACTGAAGCTTTCTTT. It encodes CASSQGKGLMNTEAFF. The chain joins TRBV4-2 to TRBJ1-1, with D perhaps matching TRBD1 (5 bases). Per germline, CDR1 LGHNA and CDR2 YNFKEQ. Trimming left V 1 base short and J 0 bases short, with 12 bases between. The CDR3 sequence is 16 residues long.

The chain joins TRBV30 to TRBJ2-4; 8 bases match TRBD1. The length of the CDR3 is 15 residues. Germline trimming cut 3 bases from V and 2 bases from J; bases unmatched to any gene: 6. Germline assignment: CDR1 GTSNPN and CDR2 SVGIG (reference sequence). The CDR3 loop is CAWRPQGVSKNIQYF. In DNA form, the CDR3 reads TGTGCCTGGAGACCACAGGGGGTGTCCAAAAACATTCAGTACTTC.

The genes are TRBV14 and TRBJ1-1; D call uncertain. Trimming cost V 2 bases and J 4 bases, with 8 bases left between them. CDR1 SGHDN and CDR2 FVKESK come from the germline V gene. The CDR3 length is 13 residues. In DNA form, the CDR3 reads TGTGCCAGCAGCCAACAAACGGTCACTGAAGCTTTCTTT. It codes for CASSQQTVTEAFF.

This chain links TRBV6-5 with TRBJ1-1; D gene uncertain. The CDR3 consists of 14 residues. Trimming stripped 4 bases from V and 7 bases from J, with 16 bases between. Germline-derived CDR1 and CDR2 are MNHEY and SVGAGI. CDR3 in amino acids: CASSFLSLSGEAFF. As DNA, the CDR3 is TGTGCCAGCAGTTTTTTAAGCCTGTCCGGTGAAGCTTTCTTT.

The V gene is TRBV30, the J gene TRBJ2-1; 11 positions agree with TRBD1. This CDR3 has 15 amino acids. Looked up from germline, CDR1 is GTSNPN and CDR2 is SVGIG (reference sequence). With 5 bases clipped from V and 0 bases from J, the junction kept 3 bases outside the gene matches. The CDR3 is CAWGGTGGSYNEQFF. The CDR3 DNA reads as TGTGCCTGGGGAGGGACAGGGGGCTCCTACAATGAGCAGTTCTTC.

The chain carries TRBV6-5 and TRBJ1-2; tentative D call: TRBD1 (5 bases). This CDR3 region has 13 residues. Trimming cost V 2 bases and J 8 bases, with 12 bases left between them. The germline CDR1 and CDR2 sequences are MNHEY and SVGAGI. CDR3 in amino acids: CASSYLQGTGYTF. CDR3 DNA sequence: TGTGCCAGCAGTTACCTTCAGGGCACCGGCTACACCTTC.

V usage is TRBV5-1 and J usage is TRBJ2-5; perhaps TRBD2 as D (6 bases). This CDR3 comprises 17 residues. The germline V gene has CDR1 SGHRS and CDR2 YFSETQ. V was pared by 0 bases and J by 1 base, with 16 bases between. The CDR3 sequence is CASSLGGASSSQETQYF. The CDR3 region has the DNA TGCGCCAGCAGCTTGGGCGGGGCCAGTAGCTCCCAAGAGACCCAGTACTTC.